The 5 T cell receptor beta chains reported below all come from one sample, sequenced in a study of identical twins. TCRdb re-called the 5' RACE reads with MiXCR, one entry per CDR3 protein. The repertoire consists of approximately 890,000 distinct CDR3 sequences, with around 12% occurring once and the leading ten covering 1.5% to 2%. The data were also submitted as part of a second study, on yellow fever vaccine responses in identical twins.

Sequenced material: PBMCs. These receptors were taken from a woman under 30 in good health.

This clonotype was detected a few times. The rearrangement links TRBV6-1 to TRBJ2-3, with D perhaps matching TRBD2 (5 bases). The CDR3 consists of 15 residues. V lost 7 bases and J 0 bases, leaving 14 bases between the germline ends. Germline CDR1 and CDR2: MNHNS and SASEGT. The CDR3 DNA is TGTGCCAGCATAGGAGGCAACCTTAGCACAGATACGCAGTATTTT. Residues: CASIGGNLSTDTQYF.

The CDR3 region is CSVGGLNNEQFF. CDR3 nucleotide sequence: TGCAGCGTTGGGGGGCTCAACAATGAGCAGTTCTTC. The gene calls are TRBV29-1 and TRBJ2-1; D might be TRBD1 (6 bases). V shed 4 bases and J shed 5 bases, with 9 bases lying between them. The CDR3 runs to 12 residues. CDR1 is SQVTM and CDR2 is ANQGSEA in the germline V gene.

This clonotype was counted only a few times. The CDR3 nucleotides read TGTGCCAGCAGTTTTCGGGGAATAGACAGGGGGTCCTTTCAGCCCCAGCATTTT. This translates into CASSFRGIDRGSFQPQHF. This chain links TRBV27 with TRBJ1-5, with 9 nucleotides matching TRBD1. Germline V gives CDR1 MNHEY, CDR2 SMNVEV (reference sequence). The CDR3 spans 18 residues. The J segment lost 6 bases and the V segment lost 3 bases, leaving 15 bases of the junction unmatched.

The V call is TRBV6-1, the J call TRBJ1-4, with D perhaps TRBD1 (6 bases). This CDR3 is built from 15 residues. Trimming pared 7 bases from V and 4 bases from J, leaving 16 bases between. Looked up from germline, CDR1 is MNHNS and CDR2 is SASEGT. In DNA, the CDR3 is TGTGCCAGCACCCCCGGGGACACACATAATGAAAAACTGTTTTTT. It codes for CASTPGDTHNEKLFF.

The chain is built from TRBV20-1 and TRBJ1-1; TRBD1 agrees at 9 bases. This CDR3 has 13 amino acids. Germline assignment: CDR1 DFQATT and CDR2 SNEGSKA (reference sequence). V gave up 5 bases and J gave up 5 bases; unmatched junction bases: 6. CDR3 residues: CSAWDRVKTEAFF. CDR3 bases: TGCAGTGCTTGGGACAGGGTAAAGACTGAAGCTTTCTTT.